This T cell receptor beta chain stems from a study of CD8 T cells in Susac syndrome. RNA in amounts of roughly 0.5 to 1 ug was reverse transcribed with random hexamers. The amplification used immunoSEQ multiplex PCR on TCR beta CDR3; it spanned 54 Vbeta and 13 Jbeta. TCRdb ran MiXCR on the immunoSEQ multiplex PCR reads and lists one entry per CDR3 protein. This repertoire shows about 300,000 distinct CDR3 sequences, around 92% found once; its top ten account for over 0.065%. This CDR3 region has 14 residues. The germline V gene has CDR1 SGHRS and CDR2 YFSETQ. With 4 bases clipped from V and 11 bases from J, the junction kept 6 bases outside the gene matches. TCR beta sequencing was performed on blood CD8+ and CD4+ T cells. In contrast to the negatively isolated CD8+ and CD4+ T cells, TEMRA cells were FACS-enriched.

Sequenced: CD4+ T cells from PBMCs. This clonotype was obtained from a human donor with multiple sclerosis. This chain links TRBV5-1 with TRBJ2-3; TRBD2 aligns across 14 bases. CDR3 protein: CASSPGTSGGEQYF. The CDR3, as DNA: TGCGCCAGCAGCCCCGGGACTAGCGGGGGAGAGCAGTATTTT.